This TCR beta chain emerged from a study of OX40 agonist ivuxolimab in advanced cancers. This CDR3 has 13 amino acids. Germline-derived CDR1 and CDR2 are SGHNT and YENEEA. As to this clone: One end of the junction varies from germline; a read error may be responsible.

Clones were sequenced by immunoSEQ multiplex PCR, and TCRdb holds only the in-frame ones, with some missing. Altogether some 50,000 clones are present, around 89% being singletons, with the ten largest covering 12%. Sequencing used CD4+ or CD8+ T cells sorted from blood, obtained in a trial of the OX40 agonist ivuxolimab. The receptor comes from an adult with an advanced solid tumor such as melanoma, head and neck, liver or kidney cancer. The rearrangement joins TRBV11-3 to TRBJ2-7; no definite D call. The CDR3 coding sequence is TGTGCCAGCAGCTTCGTAGAATCCTCCGAGCAGTACTTC. Translating it yields CASSFVESSEQYF.